This T cell receptor beta chain originates from a study of T cell repertoires in cytomegalovirus infection. For the study at large: Alongside well-studied HLA-B-restricted CMV epitopes, recently identified HLA-C-restricted CMV epitopes were also used. From public TCR beta signatures came an indication of both CMV infection and matching HLA type.

General study results and limits: Carriers of CMV plus the relevant HLA were identified by cumulative public TCR beta family frequency. The ex vivo response showed dominance by HLA-C-restricted CMV-specific TCR beta clonotypes.

One entry per CDR3 protein results from TCRdb running MiXCR on the reads. The data contain approximately 910,000 distinct CDR3 sequences, about a third of them singletons. This CDR3 comprises 14 residues. From germline, CDR1 is SGHRS and CDR2 YFSETQ. After removal of 4 bases from V and 7 bases from J, the junction contained 8 bases not matched to a gene. In its sample, this clonotype was seen once. Its target is unknown. The sample was cultured CD8+ T cells from PBMCs, taken from culture after CMV antigen stimulation. V usage is TRBV5-1 and J usage is TRBJ1-5; 7 bases align to TRBD1. The sequence was collected from a human donor in good health (CMV status not recorded). Some clones in this sample may be carry-over from other donors' samples. CDR3 residues: CASSATGTNQPQHF. The CDR3 DNA follows: TGCGCCAGCAGCGCGACAGGGACTAACCAGCCCCAGCATTTT.